Following are 15 T cell receptor beta chains from one sample sequenced in a study of quantifying T cell responses using KT2 cells. Study information: cDNA was made from DNase-treated RNA using alpha and beta constant primers.

The cDNA 3' end received a ligated oligonucleotide with a UMI. The first PCR ran approximately 4 cycles with an equimolar RC1.1 and RC1.2 beta primer mix. TCRdb re-called the UMI-ligation and nested PCR reads with MiXCR, one entry per CDR3 protein. The table includes tens of thousands of distinct CDR3 sequences, roughly an eighth detected once. Specimen: PBMCs spiked with cells of the T cell clone KT2. The receptors stem from a human donor.

The chain couples TRBV7-9 to TRBJ1-3; possibly TRBD1 for D (6 bases). Germline loops: CDR1 SEHNR, CDR2 FQNEAQ (reference sequence). V was shortened by 3 bases and J by 0 bases, with 9 bases between the two germline ends. This CDR3 contains 15 residues. The CDR3 here is CASSFDRPSGNTIYF. The CDR3 DNA sequence: TGTGCCAGCAGCTTCGACAGGCCCTCTGGAAACACCATATATTTT.

This clonotype was found many times. The V call is TRBV12-3 or TRBV12-4, the J call TRBJ2-6; no clear D gene. V was pared by 5 bases and J by 0 bases, with 11 bases between. This CDR3 has 16 amino acids. In DNA, the CDR3 is TGTGCCAGCAGTCCTGGACGGTACTCTGGGGCCAACGTCCTGACTTTC. Translating it yields CASSPGRYSGANVLTF.

This clonotype was counted at least ten times. V is TRBV7-9 and J is TRBJ1-4; TRBD1 might be the D (6 bases). The CDR3 runs to 14 residues. The germline V gene encodes CDR1 SEHNR and CDR2 FQNEAQ (reference sequence). Trimming took 3 bases from V and 4 from J, leaving 9 bases between them. The CDR3 DNA sequence: TGTGCCAGCAGCTTGGAGGGGGGTAATGAAAAACTGTTTTTT. As protein: CASSLEGGNEKLFF.

This clonotype was seen repeatedly, ten times or more. This rearrangement joins TRBV12-3 or TRBV12-4 to TRBJ2-7; D unclear. This CDR3 comprises 13 residues. Trimming cost V 3 bases and J 3 bases, with 9 bases left between them. This CDR3 reads CASSFPEDYEQYF. The DNA for the CDR3 is TGTGCCAGCAGTTTTCCTGAGGACTACGAGCAGTACTTC.

V usage is TRBV4-2 and J usage is TRBJ1-2; TRBD1 might be the D (5 bases). V was clipped by 2 bases and J by 4 bases, with 14 bases between them. This CDR3 region has 15 residues. Germline V CDR1 and CDR2: LGHNA, YNFKEQ. The CDR3, as DNA: TGTGCCAGCAGCCAACTAGACAGCTGGGGCTATGGCTACACCTTC. Its protein product is CASSQLDSWGYGYTF.

This clonotype has more than one count but fewer than ten. The rearrangement links TRBV29-1 to TRBJ1-2; no definite D call. Trimming shortened V by 3 bases and J by 7 bases, and 6 bases separated the two germline ends. The CDR3 consists of 10 residues. Germline CDR1 reads SQVTM; CDR2 reads ANQGSEA. The CDR3 sequence is CSVETGGYTF. In nucleotides, the CDR3 is TGCAGCGTTGAGACCGGTGGCTACACCTTC.

This clonotype was seen at least ten times. V usage is TRBV12-3 or TRBV12-4 and J usage is TRBJ1-1; 12 bases map to TRBD1. The CDR3 sequence is 15 residues long. The J segment lost 11 bases and the V segment lost 2 bases, leaving 9 bases of the junction unmatched. The CDR3 region is CASSLTGQGASRAFF. The CDR3 DNA is TGTGCCAGCAGTTTAACGGGACAGGGGGCGAGTCGTGCTTTCTTT.

This clonotype was counted at least ten times. DNA for the CDR3: TGTGCCTGGAAGAGGGTGGGCTCTCAAGAGACCCAGTACTTC. Translation: CAWKRVGSQETQYF. The gene calls are TRBV30 and TRBJ2-5; TRBD2 might be the D (5 bases). The CDR3 contains 14 residues. Germline-derived CDR1 and CDR2 are GTSNPN and SVGIG (reference sequence). Trimming left V 4 bases short and J 2 bases short, with 14 bases between. The variable domain in full, completed from reference TRBV30 and TRBJ2-5, reads SQTIHQWPATLVQPVGSPLSLECTVEGTSNPNLYWYRQAAGRGLQLLFYSVGIGQISSEVPQNLSASRPQDRQFILSSKKLLLSDSGFYLCAWKRVGSQETQYFGPGTRLLVL.

The chain combines TRBV2 with TRBJ2-7; D unresolved. The V and J ends lost 3 bases and 2 bases respectively, with 5 bases between them. Germline CDR1 SNHLY, CDR2 FYNNEI. CDR3 size: 12 residues. This chain's CDR3 is CASSEYTYEQYF. CDR3 in DNA: TGTGCCAGCAGTGAGTACACCTACGAGCAGTACTTC.

This chain's CDR3 is CASSELDSGGYTF. The CDR3 bases are TGTGCCAGCAGTGAATTGGACAGTGGTGGCTACACCTTC. The chain recombines TRBV25-1 with TRBJ1-2, with D perhaps TRBD1 (6 bases). V was cut by 1 base and J by 7 bases, with 10 bases left in between. The CDR3 is 13 amino acids. CDR1 and CDR2 from the germline V gene are MGHDK and SYGVNS.

This clonotype was counted only a few times. V usage is TRBV2 and J usage is TRBJ1-2, with no clear D. Germline values: CDR1 SNHLY, CDR2 FYNNEI. This CDR3 comprises 15 residues. The V gene lost 7 bases and the J gene lost 6 bases, with 21 bases spanning the gap. The CDR3 spells CASNQFSKGWDGYTF. CDR3 coding DNA: TGTGCCAGCAACCAATTTAGCAAAGGGTGGGATGGCTACACCTTC.

The rearrangement uses TRBV7-2 and TRBJ1-4, with 7 positions matching TRBD1. The CDR3 runs 15 residues. The V segment lost 0 bases and the J segment 7 bases; nucleotides outside the gene matches: 5. Germline CDR1 and CDR2: SGHTA and FQGNSA. CDR3 DNA: TGTGCCAGCAGCTTAGCACAGGGGTTGGCTGAAAAACTGTTTTTT. Translation: CASSLAQGLAEKLFF.

This chain connects TRBV15 to TRBJ1-2, with D possibly being TRBD1 (5 bases). From germline, CDR1 is LNHNV and CDR2 YYDKDF (reference sequence). The ends were cut back, 0 bases at V and 8 bases at J, with 28 bases in the middle. The CDR3 consists of 19 residues. DNA for the CDR3: TGTGCCACCAGCAGAGATCGTTTGTCCCCTGGGACTAATACGAGAGGCTACACCTTC. Translation gives CATSRDRLSPGTNTRGYTF.

This clonotype was seen only a few times. The J gene is TRBJ2-5, the V gene TRBV11-2; 7 nucleotides align to TRBD1. Germline CDR1 is SGHAT and CDR2 is FQNNGV. V was clipped by 3 bases and J by 1 base; unmatched bases: 5. The CDR3 runs 15 residues. In DNA form, the CDR3 reads TGTGCCAGCAGCTTTGGGACAGACACCCAAGAGACCCAGTACTTC. Residues: CASSFGTDTQETQYF.

This clonotype was observed at least ten times. The rearrangement links TRBV20-1 to TRBJ2-5, with D unresolved. The V end lost 6 bases, the J end lost 5 bases, and 16 bases lay between the germline ends. The CDR3 has 13 amino acids. Germline lookup yields CDR1 DFQATT and CDR2 SNEGSKA (reference sequence). The DNA of the CDR3 is TGCAGTGCGTGGTTGGGGTTGCGGGAGACCCAGTACTTC. Translation: CSAWLGLRETQYF.